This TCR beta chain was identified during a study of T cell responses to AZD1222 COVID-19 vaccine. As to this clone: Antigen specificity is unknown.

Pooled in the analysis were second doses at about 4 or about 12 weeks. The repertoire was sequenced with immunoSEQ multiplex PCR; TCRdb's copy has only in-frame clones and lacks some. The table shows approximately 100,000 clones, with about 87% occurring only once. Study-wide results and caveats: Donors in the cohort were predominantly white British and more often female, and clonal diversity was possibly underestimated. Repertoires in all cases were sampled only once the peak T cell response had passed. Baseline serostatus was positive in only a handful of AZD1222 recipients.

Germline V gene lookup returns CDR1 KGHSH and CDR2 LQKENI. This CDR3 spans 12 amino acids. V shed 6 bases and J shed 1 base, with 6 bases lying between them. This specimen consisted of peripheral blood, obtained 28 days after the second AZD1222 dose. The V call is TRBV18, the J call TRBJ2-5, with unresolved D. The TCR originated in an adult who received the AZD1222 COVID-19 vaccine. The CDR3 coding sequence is TGTGCCAGCTCCCCGTCCCAAGAGACCCAGTACTTC. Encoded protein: CASSPSQETQYF.